This record covers a single T cell receptor beta chain. Its antigen is not known. The sample comes from a study of cytomegalovirus exposure and HLA in healthy donors. Findings and caveats of the study: CMV antigen specificity was confirmed in vitro for a few CMV-associated chains. Roughly uniform depth of sequencing across donors was assumed in presence/absence analyses.

V gave up 5 bases and J gave up 0 bases; unmatched junction bases: 10. CDR3 length: 17 amino acids. The V gene's germline CDR1 is SNHLY and CDR2 FYNNEI. It was with 60 Vbeta and 13 Jbeta primers that the PCR ran. TCRdb's copy holds only in-frame clones and misses some; the assay was immunoSEQ multiplex PCR. The repertoire holds about 140,000 clones, with 60% to 85% as singletons. The specimen was PBMCs. This sequence originates from a male donor in good health and CMV-seropositive. V gene TRBV2 combines with J gene TRBJ1-5; 7 bases are shared with TRBD1. The CDR3 nucleotides read TGTGCCAGCAGTACTCAAGGGACAGTTTATAGCAATCAGCCCCAGCATTTT. This encodes CASSTQGTVYSNQPQHF.